This is a list of T cell receptor beta chains from one sample in a study of cytomegalovirus exposure and HLA in healthy donors. This table comes from immunoSEQ multiplex PCR, and its TCRdb copy is limited to in-frame clones, with some not included. The sample includes about 180,000 clones, roughly four fifths seen only once; the top ten take 0.5%. Sequencing was carried out using PBMCs. Every receptor here comes from a woman between 45 and 65 years old in good health and CMV-seronegative. The CDR3 runs from the conserved cysteine through the conserved F or W. D genes are given only for firm matches. Expanded clones are given a class, and other clones once, few, many or no size at all.

d_call | j_call | clone_size | v_call | cdr3_aa | cdr3_nt
NA | TRBJ1-1 | NA | TRBV5-1 | CASSLGHPNTEAFF | TGCGCCAGCAGCCTAGGACACCCGAACACTGAAGCTTTCTTT
TRBD1 | TRBJ1-1 | NA | TRBV10-3 | CASNRGTNTEAFF | TGTGCCAGCAACAGGGGTACTAACACTGAAGCTTTCTTT
NA | TRBJ2-7 | NA | TRBV18 | CASSPSGGLGYEQYF | TGTGCCAGCTCGCCGTCCGGGGGGCTGGGGTACGAGCAGTACTTC
NA | TRBJ2-7 | NA | TRBV9 | CASSDGTTYEQYF | TGTGCCAGCAGTGACGGGACAACCTACGAGCAGTACTTC
NA | TRBJ2-6 | few | TRBV19 | CASTSTQSSGANVLTF | TGTGCCAGTACTTCGACTCAGAGCTCTGGGGCCAACGTCCTGACTTTC
TRBD1 | TRBJ1-4 | NA | TRBV2 | CASSGTGREKLFF | TGTGCCAGCAGCGGGACAGGGAGGGAAAAACTGTTTTTT
NA | TRBJ2-5 | NA | TRBV29-1 | CSVVEETQYF | TGCAGCGTTGTCGAAGAGACCCAGTACTTC
TRBD1 | TRBJ2-1 | NA | TRBV28 | CASRDRVSYNEQFF | TGTGCCAGCAGAGACAGGGTTAGCTACAATGAGCAGTTCTTC
TRBD1 | TRBJ2-5 | NA | TRBV12-5 | CASAQTGRETQYF | TGTGCTAGTGCCCAGACAGGGCGCGAGACCCAGTACTTC
NA | TRBJ2-1 | NA | TRBV19 | CASSITSSYNEQFF | TGTGCCAGTAGTATAACTAGTTCCTACAATGAGCAGTTCTTC
NA | TRBJ1-3 | once | TRBV2 | CATTAGSLSGNTIYF | TGTGCAACCACGGCGGGGTCGCTCTCTGGAAACACCATATATTTT
TRBD1 | TRBJ2-1 | NA | TRBV14 | CASSLRLKWDRGRVNEQFF | TGTGCCAGCAGCTTAAGACTGAAATGGGACAGGGGACGTGTAAATGAGCAGTTCTTC
NA | TRBJ2-3 | NA | TRBV9 | CASSLDSLGTQYF | TGTGCCAGCAGCCTGGACAGTTTGGGGACGCAGTATTTT
TRBD2 | TRBJ2-7 | NA | TRBV7-2 | CASSLFAGGAYEQYF | TGTGCCAGCAGCTTATTTGCGGGGGGCGCTTACGAGCAGTACTTC
TRBD1 | TRBJ1-2 | NA | TRBV28 | CASSWGQSYGYTF | TGTGCCAGCAGTTGGGGACAGAGCTATGGCTACACCTTC
NA | TRBJ1-3 | NA | TRBV30 | CAWRTIDRLAGNTIYF | TGTGCCTGGAGGACTATAGACAGGCTAGCTGGAAACACCATATATTTT
TRBD1 | TRBJ2-6 | once | TRBV19 | CASRTGASSGANVLTF | TGTGCCAGCCGAACAGGGGCTAGCTCTGGGGCCAACGTCCTGACTTTC
TRBD1 | TRBJ2-1 | NA | TRBV6-5 | CASSYTDRGSYNEQFF | TGTGCCAGCAGTTATACGGACAGGGGGTCCTACAATGAGCAGTTCTTC
TRBD1 | TRBJ2-7 | NA | TRBV2 | CASSYGTGNEQYF | TGTGCCAGCAGTTACGGGACAGGGAACGAGCAGTACTTC
NA | TRBJ2-4 | NA | TRBV11-2 | CASSSSNILAKNIQYF | TGTGCCAGCAGCTCCTCGAACATCTTGGCCAAAAACATTCAGTACTTC
NA | TRBJ1-5 | NA | TRBV7-3 | CASSLRGRAQPQHF | TGTGCCAGCAGCTTAAGGGGCAGGGCTCAGCCCCAGCATTTT
TRBD1 | TRBJ2-7 | NA | TRBV28 | CASRYPGQGTYEQYF | TGTGCCAGCAGATACCCGGGACAGGGTACCTACGAGCAGTACTTC
TRBD2 | TRBJ2-1 | NA | TRBV7-3 | CASSLVSLGVAGGNEQFF | TGTGCCAGCAGCTTAGTCTCCCTGGGGGTAGCGGGAGGTAATGAGCAGTTCTTC
NA | TRBJ1-2 | NA | TRBV20-1 | CSAQGDYGYTF | TGCAGTGCTCAAGGGGACTATGGCTACACCTTC
NA | TRBJ1-1 | NA | TRBV28 | CASRAGDLRNTEAFF | TGTGCCAGCAGGGCAGGGGATTTGAGGAACACTGAAGCTTTCTTT
NA | TRBJ2-7 | NA | TRBV6-6 | CASSYEGVSSYEQYF | TGTGCCAGCAGTTACGAGGGGGTAAGCTCCTACGAGCAGTACTTC
TRBD2 | TRBJ2-2 | NA | TRBV5-1 | CASKTSGFRNTGELFF | TGCGCCAGCAAAACTAGCGGGTTTAGGAACACCGGGGAGCTGTTTTTT
NA | TRBJ2-7 | few | TRBV15 | CATSRNRNSYEQYF | TGTGCCACCAGCAGGAACAGGAACTCCTACGAGCAGTACTTC
TRBD1 | TRBJ2-1 | NA | TRBV7-7 | CASSPSTGSSYNEQFF | TGTGCCAGCAGCCCCTCGACAGGGAGCTCCTACAATGAGCAGTTCTTC
TRBD2 | TRBJ2-7 | NA | TRBV10-3 | CAVLLAGDGEQYF | TGTGCCGTCTTACTAGCGGGAGATGGGGAGCAGTACTTC
TRBD1 | TRBJ1-6 | NA | TRBV19 | CASSADRVSNSPLHF | TGTGCCAGTAGTGCTGACAGGGTGTCGAATTCACCCCTCCACTTT
NA | TRBJ1-4 | once | TRBV10-3 | CAISWASPTNEKLFF | TGTGCCATCAGTTGGGCTTCCCCAACTAATGAAAAACTGTTTTTT
TRBD2 | TRBJ2-1 | NA | TRBV2 | CASSETSEEHEQFF | TGTGCCAGCAGTGAGACTAGCGAGGAACATGAGCAGTTCTTC
TRBD1 | TRBJ1-5 | NA | TRBV2 | CASRKPGQGANQPQHF | TGTGCCAGCAGAAAACCGGGACAGGGGGCCAATCAGCCCCAGCATTTT
NA | TRBJ2-2 | NA | TRBV7-3 | CASSLSRNTGELFF | TGTGCCAGCAGCTTATCTCGGAACACCGGGGAGCTGTTTTTT
TRBD2 | TRBJ2-1 | NA | TRBV5-1 | CASSLATSGKQFF | TGCGCCAGCAGCTTGGCGACTAGCGGGAAGCAGTTCTTC
TRBD1 | TRBJ1-5 | NA | TRBV2 | CASSTDRLRQPQHF | TGTGCCAGCAGCACGGACAGGTTACGCCAGCCCCAGCATTTT
TRBD1 | TRBJ1-1 | NA | TRBV15 | CATRRDRAGIEAFF | TGTGCCACCAGGAGGGACAGGGCCGGCATTGAAGCTTTCTTT
TRBD1 | TRBJ1-3 | once | TRBV28 | CASSSTGGVGNTIYF | TGTGCCAGCAGTTCTACAGGGGGCGTTGGAAACACCATATATTTT
TRBD1 | TRBJ1-4 | NA | TRBV5-1 | CASSRNPQGVVATNEKLFF | TGCGCCAGCAGCCGAAACCCACAGGGGGTGGTGGCAACTAATGAAAAACTGTTTTTT
NA | TRBJ2-2 | NA | TRBV7-9 | CASSLAGVGTGELFF | TGTGCCAGCAGCTTAGCGGGAGTCGGAACCGGGGAGCTGTTTTTT
NA | TRBJ1-1 | NA | TRBV28 | CATGGSTEAFF | TGTGCCACCGGGGGGAGCACTGAAGCTTTCTTT
NA | TRBJ1-2 | once | TRBV6-6 | CATAGYTF | TGTGCCACCGCGGGCTACACCTTC
NA | TRBJ2-5 | NA | TRBV19 | CASSTWPEDWETQYF | TGTGCCAGTAGTACATGGCCGGAGGATTGGGAGACCCAGTACTTC
NA | TRBJ1-5 | once | TRBV30 | CAWEASNQPQHF | TGTGCCTGGGAGGCGAGCAATCAGCCCCAGCATTTT
NA | TRBJ2-1 | NA | TRBV2 | CASRGDPPTLGLKQFF | TGTGCCAGCAGGGGAGACCCCCCCACTTTGGGCTTGAAGCAGTTCTTC
TRBD2 | TRBJ2-1 | NA | TRBV10-1 | CASSSGSGSSYNEQFF | TGCGCCAGCTCTAGCGGGAGCGGGAGCTCCTACAATGAGCAGTTCTTC
TRBD2 | TRBJ2-2 | NA | TRBV7-2 | CASSPGLAGGYTGELFF | TGTGCCAGCAGCCCGGGACTAGCGGGGGGGTACACCGGGGAGCTGTTTTTT
TRBD2 | TRBJ2-2 | NA | TRBV7-9 | CASSPTSGGPVFF | TGTGCCAGCAGCCCGACTAGCGGGGGGCCCGTTTTTTTT
TRBD2 | TRBJ2-7 | NA | TRBV30 | CAGGTSSYEQYF | TGTGCCGGCGGGACTAGTTCTTACGAGCAGTACTTC
TRBD1 | TRBJ1-1 | NA | TRBV28 | CASSKSRQGNIAFF | TGTGCCAGCAGTAAAAGCCGACAGGGAAATATAGCTTTCTTT
NA | TRBJ2-7 | NA | TRBV5-4 | CASSPRRSGNEQYF | TGTGCCAGCAGCCCCCGAAGGTCAGGAAACGAGCAGTACTTC
NA | TRBJ1-1 | NA | TRBV2 | CASSEMEGSQAFF | TGTGCCAGCAGTGAAATGGAGGGATCTCAAGCTTTCTTT
TRBD2 | TRBJ2-1 | NA | TRBV29-1 | CSVGAGGPPRYNEQFF | TGCAGCGTTGGAGCGGGAGGGCCTCCACGGTACAATGAGCAGTTCTTC